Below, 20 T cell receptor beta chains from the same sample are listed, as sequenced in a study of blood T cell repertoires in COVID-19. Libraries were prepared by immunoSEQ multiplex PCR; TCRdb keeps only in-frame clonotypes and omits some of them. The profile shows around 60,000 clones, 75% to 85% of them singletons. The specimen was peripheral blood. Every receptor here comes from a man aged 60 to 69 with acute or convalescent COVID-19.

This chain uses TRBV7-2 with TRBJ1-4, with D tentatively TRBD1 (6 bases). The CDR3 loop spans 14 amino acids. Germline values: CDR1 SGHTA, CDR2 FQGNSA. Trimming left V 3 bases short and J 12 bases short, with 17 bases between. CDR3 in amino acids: CASSFGQGKGELFF. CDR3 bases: TGTGCCAGCAGCTTTGGGCAGGGGAAGGGGGAACTGTTTTTT. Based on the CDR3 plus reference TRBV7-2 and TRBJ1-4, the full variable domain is GAGVSQSPSNKVTEKGKDVELRCDPISGHTALYWYRQSLGQGLEFLIYFQGNSAPDKSGLPSDRFSAERTGGSVSTLTIQRTQQEDSAVYLCASSFGQGKGELFFGSGTQLSVL.

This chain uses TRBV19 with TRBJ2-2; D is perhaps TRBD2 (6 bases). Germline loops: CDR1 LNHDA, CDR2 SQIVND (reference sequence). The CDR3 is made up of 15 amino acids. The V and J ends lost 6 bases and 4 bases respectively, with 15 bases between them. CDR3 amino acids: CASRPLATGTGELFF. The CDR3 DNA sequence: TGTGCCAGTAGGCCACTAGCAACCGGCACCGGGGAGCTGTTTTTT.

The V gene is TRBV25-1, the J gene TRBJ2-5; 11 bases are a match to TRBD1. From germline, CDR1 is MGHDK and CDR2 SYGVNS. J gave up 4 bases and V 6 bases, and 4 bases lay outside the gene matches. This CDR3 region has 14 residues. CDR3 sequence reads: CASRGGQGVETQYF. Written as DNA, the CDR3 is TGTGCCAGCAGGGGGGGACAGGGGGTAGAGACCCAGTACTTC.

The CDR3 loop is CASSWDSSYGYTF. The CDR3 DNA follows: TGTGCCAGCAGTTGGGACAGTAGCTATGGCTACACCTTC. This chain uses TRBV2 with TRBJ1-2; TRBD1 aligns across 7 bases. CDR3 length: 13 amino acids. V was pared by 5 bases and J by 4 bases, with 4 bases of the junction left unmatched. Germline values: CDR1 SNHLY, CDR2 FYNNEI.

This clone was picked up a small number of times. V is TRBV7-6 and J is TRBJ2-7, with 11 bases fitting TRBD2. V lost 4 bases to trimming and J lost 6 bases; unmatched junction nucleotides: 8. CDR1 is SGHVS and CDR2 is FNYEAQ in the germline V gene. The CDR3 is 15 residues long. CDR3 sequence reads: CASSSRLAGPGEQYF. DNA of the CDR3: TGTGCCAGCAGCTCCCGACTAGCGGGGCCCGGCGAGCAGTACTTC.

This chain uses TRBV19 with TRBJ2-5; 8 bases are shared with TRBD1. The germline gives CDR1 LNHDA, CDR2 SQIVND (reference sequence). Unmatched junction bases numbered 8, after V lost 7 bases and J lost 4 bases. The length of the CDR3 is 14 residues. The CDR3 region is CASKGQVRSETQYF. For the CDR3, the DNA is TGTGCCAGTAAGGGACAGGTGCGTTCAGAGACCCAGTACTTC.

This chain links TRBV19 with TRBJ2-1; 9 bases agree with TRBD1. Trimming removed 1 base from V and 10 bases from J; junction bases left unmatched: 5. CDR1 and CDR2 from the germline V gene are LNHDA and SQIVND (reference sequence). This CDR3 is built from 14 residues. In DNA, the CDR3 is TGTGCCAGTAGTATAGGGACAGGGGCAGGAGAGCAGTTCTTC. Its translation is CASSIGTGAGEQFF.

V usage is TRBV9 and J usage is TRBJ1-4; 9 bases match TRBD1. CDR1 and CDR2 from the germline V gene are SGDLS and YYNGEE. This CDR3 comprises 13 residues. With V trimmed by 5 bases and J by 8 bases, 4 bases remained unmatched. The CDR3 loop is CASRGTGNEKLFF. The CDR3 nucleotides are TGTGCCAGCAGGGGGACAGGGAACGAAAAACTGTTTTTT. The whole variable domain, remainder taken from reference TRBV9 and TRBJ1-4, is DSGVTQTPKHLITATGQRVTLRCSPRSGDLSVYWYQQSLDQGLQFLIQYYNGEERAKGNILERFSAQQFPDLHSELNLSSLELGDSALYFCASRGTGNEKLFFGSGTQLSVL.

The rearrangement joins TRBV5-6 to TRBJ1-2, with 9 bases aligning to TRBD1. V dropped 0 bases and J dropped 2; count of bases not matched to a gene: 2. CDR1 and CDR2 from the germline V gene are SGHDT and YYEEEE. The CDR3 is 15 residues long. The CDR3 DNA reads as TGTGCCAGCAGCTTGGCCGGGACAGGGAACTATGGCTACACCTTC. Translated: CASSLAGTGNYGYTF.

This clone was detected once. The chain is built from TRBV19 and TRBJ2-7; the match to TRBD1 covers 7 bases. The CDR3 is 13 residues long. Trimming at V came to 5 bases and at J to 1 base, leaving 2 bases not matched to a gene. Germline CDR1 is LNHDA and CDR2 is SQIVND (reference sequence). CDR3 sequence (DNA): TGTGCCAGTAGTGAGACAGGGTCCTACGAGCAGTACTTC. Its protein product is CASSETGSYEQYF.

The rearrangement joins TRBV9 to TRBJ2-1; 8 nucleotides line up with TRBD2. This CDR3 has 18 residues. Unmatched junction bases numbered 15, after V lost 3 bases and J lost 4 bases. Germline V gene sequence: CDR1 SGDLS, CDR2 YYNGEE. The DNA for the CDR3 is TGTGCCAGCAGCGGAGGCTTAGCCCGGGGGGGCCAATACAATGAGCAGTTCTTC. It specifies CASSGGLARGGQYNEQFF.

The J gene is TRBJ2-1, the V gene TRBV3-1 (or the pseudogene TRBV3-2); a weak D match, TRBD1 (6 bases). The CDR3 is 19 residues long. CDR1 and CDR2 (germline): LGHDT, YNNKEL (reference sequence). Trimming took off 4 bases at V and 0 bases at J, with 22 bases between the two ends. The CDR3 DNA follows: TGTGCCAGCAGCCCCCTAGGAACCCCAACAGGGAGCTCCTACAATGAGCAGTTCTTC. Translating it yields CASSPLGTPTGSSYNEQFF.

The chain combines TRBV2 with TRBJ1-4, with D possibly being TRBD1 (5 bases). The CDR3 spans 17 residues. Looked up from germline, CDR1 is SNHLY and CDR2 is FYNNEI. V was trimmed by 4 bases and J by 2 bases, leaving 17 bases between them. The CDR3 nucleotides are TGTGCCAGCAGTGGTCAAGGGGTAGGGTCGACTAATGAAAAACTGTTTTTT. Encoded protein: CASSGQGVGSTNEKLFF.

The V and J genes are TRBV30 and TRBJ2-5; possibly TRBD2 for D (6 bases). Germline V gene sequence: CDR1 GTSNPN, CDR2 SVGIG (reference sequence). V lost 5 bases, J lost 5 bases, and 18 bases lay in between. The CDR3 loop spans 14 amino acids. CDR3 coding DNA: TGTGCCTGGGCGGGCGGGGTCCGCGGGGAGACCCAGTACTTC. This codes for CAWAGGVRGETQYF.

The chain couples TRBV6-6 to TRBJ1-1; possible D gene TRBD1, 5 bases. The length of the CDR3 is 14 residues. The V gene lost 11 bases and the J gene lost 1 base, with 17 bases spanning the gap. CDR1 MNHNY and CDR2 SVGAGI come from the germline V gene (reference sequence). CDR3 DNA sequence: TGTGCCGGCTCTGATGGGGGGGGGAACACTGAAGCTTTCTTT. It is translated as CAGSDGGGNTEAFF.

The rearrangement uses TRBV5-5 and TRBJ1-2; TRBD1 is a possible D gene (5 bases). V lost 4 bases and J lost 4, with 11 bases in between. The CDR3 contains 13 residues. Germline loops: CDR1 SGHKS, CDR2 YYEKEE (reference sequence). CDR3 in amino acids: CASSLQEGYGYTF. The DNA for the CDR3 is TGTGCCAGCAGCCTACAGGAGGGCTATGGCTACACCTTC.

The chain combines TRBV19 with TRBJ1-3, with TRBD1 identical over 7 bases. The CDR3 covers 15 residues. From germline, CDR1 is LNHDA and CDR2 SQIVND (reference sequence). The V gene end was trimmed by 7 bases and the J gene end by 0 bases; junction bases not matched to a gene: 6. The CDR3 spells CASKNDRASGNTIYF. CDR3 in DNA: TGTGCCAGTAAGAACGACAGGGCCTCTGGAAACACCATATATTTT.

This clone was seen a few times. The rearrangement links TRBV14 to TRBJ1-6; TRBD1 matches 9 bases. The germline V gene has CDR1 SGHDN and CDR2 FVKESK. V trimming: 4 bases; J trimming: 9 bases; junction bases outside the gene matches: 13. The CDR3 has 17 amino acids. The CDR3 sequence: CASSLFSGTGRVSPLHF. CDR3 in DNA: TGTGCCAGCAGCCTTTTCTCCGGGACAGGGAGGGTTTCACCCCTCCACTTT.

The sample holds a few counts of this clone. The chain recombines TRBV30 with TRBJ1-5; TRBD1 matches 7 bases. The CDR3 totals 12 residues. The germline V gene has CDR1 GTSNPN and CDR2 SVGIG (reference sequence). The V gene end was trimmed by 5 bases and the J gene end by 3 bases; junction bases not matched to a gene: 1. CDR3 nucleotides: TGTGCCTGGGACAGGGACAATCAGCCCCAGCATTTT. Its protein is CAWDRDNQPQHF.

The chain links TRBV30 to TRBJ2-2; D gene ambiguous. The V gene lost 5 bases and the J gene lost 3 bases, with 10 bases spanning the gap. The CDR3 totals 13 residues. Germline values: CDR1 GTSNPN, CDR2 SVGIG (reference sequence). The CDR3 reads CAWSIGYTGELFF. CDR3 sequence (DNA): TGTGCCTGGTCGATCGGTTACACCGGGGAGCTGTTTTTT.